The clone carrying this T cell receptor beta chain has a handful of counts. The antigen is undetermined. From germline, CDR1 is SGHDT and CDR2 YYEEEE. This CDR3 spans 17 amino acids. With V trimmed by 4 bases and J by 4 bases, 10 bases remained unmatched. This entry comes from a study of response to subunit inactivated influenza vaccine. Broader study findings: Authors proposed each seasonal influenza vaccination draws in few new T cells.

MiXCR was run by TCRdb on the RT-PCR reads, yielding one entry per CDR3 protein. The sample carries hundreds of thousands of distinct CDR3 sequences, approximately 14% recorded once. J is TRBJ2-1 and V is TRBV5-6; 11 nucleotides match TRBD2. The TCR sequence derives from a middle-aged man who received an inactivated influenza vaccine. Sequencing was performed on PBMCs from blood, taken 11 to 12 days after vaccination. CDR3 DNA: TGTGCCAGCAGCGTTAGCGGGGGGGCCTTCAAATACAATGAGCAGTTCTTC. Encoded protein: CASSVSGGAFKYNEQFF.